A single TCR beta chain is shown here with its context. Its antigen is still unknown. The sample holds no much larger clone one base away, and base qualities are not on file. This record belongs to a study of shared clonotypes between healthy human individuals (dated by TCRdb to 2020 to 2021). For context, the study as a whole: A couple of women and a few men aged 18 to 49 years were included in the cohort. Libraries were prepared and TCR repertoires were sequenced by different laboratories using diverse techniques, in order to increase sequencing depth and limit assay-specific biases. The study deeply sequenced blood TCR repertoires of about 5 healthy adults to estimate repertoire size and the extent of clonotype sharing between individuals. For each donor, CD4 naive and CD4 memory were each run on three plates, CD8 naive on two plates, and CD8 memory on one plate. Between about 0.94 and 8.9 billion PBMCs per donor were obtained by leukapheresis.

TCR CDR3 regions were amplified from genomic DNA by multiplex PCR using the deep immunoSEQ assay. Extracted genomic DNA from each cell subset was spread evenly across all wells of several immunoSEQ 96-well plates, with each plate serving as a replicate. Each replicate PCR for sorted subsets received about 180 ng genomic DNA, equal to about 30,000 T cell genomes. Purified libraries were quantified with a Qubit 3.0 fluorometer, sized on a Bioanalyzer 2100, and re-quantified with the KAPA Library Quantification kit. Every immunoSEQ 96-well plate was sequenced on a separate single-read 150-cycle Illumina NextSeq 550 flow cell. As for the authors' bioinformatics: The immunoSEQ output contained only junctional sequences without quality scores, so filtering could not match that applied to full-length reads. To assign V/J genes and CDR3, sequences were annotated against IMGT germline references using PyIR, a Python wrapper for IgBLAST v1.9. Reads were removed for weak V/J assignments (E-value above 1e-6), missing CDR3, stop codons, out-of-frame junctions, or ambiguous translated residues. V3J clonotypes were defined as sequences sharing an identical inferred V gene, J gene, and CDR3 amino acid sequence. To compute the percentage overlap between repertoires, the number of shared unique clonotypes was divided by the size of the smaller repertoire. RTK rarefaction, the Chao1 estimator, and Recon v2.1 estimates of unobserved clonotypes were used to assess repertoire richness. OLGA was used to compute generation probabilities for all TCRbeta clonotypes that the gDNA method yielded from several donors. TCRdb holds this immuneACCESS table with in-frame rearrangements only. Some clones are missing; in checked studies, unresolved V genes explain under half, and the rest has no known cause. The DNA gave D and trimming, while V, J and clone size come from that table. The sample includes about 800,000 clones, with 90% to 97% observed a single time. The ten largest make up less than 0.3% of the sample.

What the research found in general, with its limitations: Sharing across a handful of donors was observed for approximately 5% of naive CD4, 3% to 3.5% of naive CD8, over 2% of memory CD4, and over 0.3% of memory CD8 clonotypes. Pairwise subsampling led to the expectation that sequencing depth would affect the degree of clonotype sharing among donors. Sampling was limited to blood, and TCR repertoires in tissue likely differ from TCR repertoires in blood. Incomplete sequencing was indicated by rarefaction of sorted-subset datasets, despite the large sequencing depth. Because the study included only a small number of donors, the genetic and exposure-history diversity represented was limited. Compared with non-shared clonotypes, the clonotypes found in all four sorted-subset donors had higher generation probabilities. Naive subsets generally had larger estimated clonotype richness than memory subsets.

CD8 naive samples were CD45RO-negative cells positively selected for CCR7, giving a CD45RA+CCR7+ population that excluded TemRA cells. The donors were healthy, HIV-negative adults with no recently reported acute infections or vaccinations. All donors were Caucasian adults living in Nashville, Tennessee, USA. After blood collection by leukapheresis, PBMCs were isolated using Ficoll-Histopaque density gradient centrifugation and then cryopreserved in the vapor phase of liquid nitrogen. Purity and quantity of every magnetically sorted T cell population were checked by analytical flow cytometry. Each sorted fraction had its genomic DNA isolated and then quantified by UV absorbance on a Nanodrop 2000c. This receptor was taken from a man under 40 in good health. The sequenced sample consisted of naive CD8+ T cells sorted from blood. The label giving this sample's cell subset or site can be read as: CD45RA+CCR7+.

The CDR3 is CSVELAGGLGGPYEQYF. The bases read TGCAGCGTTGAACTAGCGGGAGGACTGGGGGGCCCCTACGAGCAGTACTTC. The V and J genes are TRBV29-1 and TRBJ2-7; 11 of the junction bases match TRBD2. From V the trimming removes 2 bases and from J it removes 2 bases, while the gene matches leave 11 bases of the junction unaccounted for. CDR1 and CDR2 were assigned from the germline V gene as SQVTM and ANQGSEA. Spanning cysteine to phenylalanine, the CDR3 consists of 17 amino acids. CDR3 DNA only is kept here, 51 bases in frame from base 1.